The sample holds many counts of the clone carrying this TCR beta chain. What it recognizes is unknown. This record comes from a study of regulatory T cells in long-lasting Graves disease. V lost 3 bases and J 1 base, leaving 6 bases between the germline ends. Germline loops: CDR1 DFQATT, CDR2 SNEGSKA (reference sequence). This CDR3 has 12 amino acids. Specified time point: persistent/refractory GD, antithyroid drugs over 5 years with positive TRAb. PBMC RNA served as the TCR library source. Peripheral blood, at roughly 9 milliliters, went into EDTA tubes. Construction of TCR beta libraries relied on iRepertoire HTBI primers and on Arm-PCR targeting CDR3 regions. In TCRdb, the multiplex PCR reads were re-called with MiXCR into one record per CDR3 protein. This table has fewer than 450,000 distinct CDR3 sequences, about a quarter appearing once. Study results and limitations: With a small sample size, accuracy may have been reduced. Under persistent disease, TRBV28, TRBJ1-2 and TRBJ2-5 were used preferentially.

This rearrangement joins TRBV20-1 to TRBJ1-1, with unresolved D. The receptor was isolated from a female donor with Graves disease. Sample: peripheral blood mononuclear cells (PBMCs), taken when the disease was refractory, from a patient treated with antithyroid drugs. DNA of the CDR3: TGCAGTGCTAGCGCGGGGAACACTGAAGCTTTCTTT. Amino acid sequence: CSASAGNTEAFF.